One and the same sample provided the 29 T cell receptor beta chains below, sequenced in a study of vaccination and CD4 T cells after COVID-19. Their antigen targets remain unknown. The Oncomine TCR Beta short-read assay generated sequence data from the DNA of cultured CD4+ T cells. TCRdb re-analysed the PCR reads in MiXCR, keeping a single row per CDR3 protein. Here the sample spans around 20,000 distinct CDR3 sequences, 30% to 40% being singletons. Treatment reported: approximately nine-day PBMC culture with coronavirus spike peptide pools or control peptides (ViraFEST assay). The sequenced sample was cultured CD4+ T cells from blood. The receptors derive from a human donor with COVID-19.

The gene calls are TRBV7-9 and TRBJ2-3; tentatively, D is TRBD2 (6 bases). V was trimmed by 5 bases and J by 8 bases, leaving 17 bases between them. This CDR3 is built from 14 residues. Germline CDR1 SEHNR, CDR2 FQNEAQ (reference sequence). The DNA of the CDR3 is TGTGCCAGCAGCCTCCGTTGGGGGGTGCGTACGCAGTATTTT. Residues: CASSLRWGVRTQYF. Based on the CDR3 plus reference TRBV7-9 and TRBJ2-3, the full variable domain is DTGVSQNPRHKITKRGQNVTFRCDPISEHNRLYWYRQTLGQGPEFLTYFQNEAQLEKSRLLSDRFSAERPKGSFSTLEIQRTEQGDSAMYLCASSLRWGVRTQYFGPGTRLTVL.

V is TRBV6-2 or TRBV6-3 and J is TRBJ2-2; TRBD1 agrees at 7 bases. Trimming removed 6 bases from V and 7 bases from J; junction bases left unmatched: 8. Germline V gene sequence: CDR1 MNHEY, CDR2 SVGEGT. The CDR3 extends over 14 amino acids. CDR3 nucleotides: TGTGCCAGCAGGACTACAGGGGCTGGCGGGGAGCTGTTTTTT. It specifies CASRTTGAGGELFF.

The CDR3 protein is CASSPGTANEKLFF. CDR3 DNA sequence: TGTGCCAGCAGTCCGGGGACAGCTAATGAAAAACTGTTTTTT. The gene calls are TRBV27 and TRBJ1-4, with TRBD1 identical over 7 bases. With V trimmed by 5 bases and J by 3 bases, 3 bases remained unmatched. In germline, CDR1 is MNHEY, CDR2 SMNVEV (reference sequence). The CDR3 extends over 14 amino acids.

The rearrangement uses TRBV10-3 and TRBJ2-1; TRBD2 is a possible D gene (5 bases). V gave up 4 bases and J gave up 0 bases, with 13 bases separating them. Germline loops: CDR1 ENHRY, CDR2 SYGVKD. The CDR3 has 16 amino acids. The CDR3 nucleotides read TGTGCCATCAGTGGAAGGTCTGCGGGCTCCTACAATGAGCAGTTCTTC. Its protein is CAISGRSAGSYNEQFF.

The chain recombines TRBV11-1 with TRBJ1-1; D is possibly TRBD1 (5 bases). V was cut by 3 bases and J by 6 bases, with 14 bases left in between. Germline V gene data show CDR1 as SGHAT and CDR2 as FQDESV (reference sequence). The CDR3 has 14 amino acids. Written as DNA, the CDR3 is TGTGCCAGCAGCTTTGGCAGGGTCGGCGCTGAAGCTTTCTTT. Its protein product is CASSFGRVGAEAFF.

The rearrangement joins TRBV27 to TRBJ1-6, with 8 bases aligning to TRBD1. The trim removed 3 bases at V and 7 bases at J, leaving 8 bases unmatched. This CDR3 comprises 16 residues. Germline V gene lookup returns CDR1 MNHEY and CDR2 SMNVEV (reference sequence). The CDR3 bases are TGTGCCAGCAGTTTCCGACAGGGGACTATGAATTCACCCCTCCACTTT. This gives the protein CASSFRQGTMNSPLHF.

This clonotype was observed a handful of times. This chain uses TRBV20-1 with TRBJ2-3; 8 bases are shared with TRBD2. The junction had 7 bases not matched to a gene; V was cut back by 0 bases and J by 2 bases. Germline V lookup: CDR1 DFQATT, CDR2 SNEGSKA (reference sequence). The CDR3 has 16 amino acids. The CDR3 nucleotides are TGCAGTGCTAGAGATGCGCTAGCGGGCTTCACAGATACGCAGTATTTT. Its protein product is CSARDALAGFTDTQYF.

V and J are TRBV12-3 or TRBV12-4 and TRBJ2-7; D is unclear. This CDR3 has 11 residues. V was shortened by 6 bases and J by 5 bases, with 8 bases between the two germline ends. The CDR3 is CASSGAHEQYF. The CDR3 bases are TGTGCCAGCAGCGGTGCCCACGAGCAGTACTTC.

This clonotype showed up just a few times. The chain is built from TRBV20-1 and TRBJ1-2, with TRBD1 as a possible D gene (6 bases). The V end was cut by 2 bases, the J end by 7 bases, with 14 bases between. Germline V gene data show CDR1 as DFQATT and CDR2 as SNEGSKA (reference sequence). The CDR3 extends over 13 amino acids. This CDR3 is CSARRSQGTGYTF. In nucleotides, the CDR3 is TGCAGTGCTAGACGGAGCCAGGGGACTGGCTACACCTTC.

V and J are TRBV6-2 or TRBV6-3 and TRBJ1-5; 9 nucleotides align to TRBD1. The CDR3 is 16 amino acids. Germline assignment: CDR1 MNHEY and CDR2 SVGEGT. With V trimmed by 2 bases and J by 3 bases, 5 bases remained unmatched. The CDR3 DNA reads as TGTGCCAGCAGTTACGCAGACAGGGGGAACAATCAGCCCCAGCATTTT. Translating it yields CASSYADRGNNQPQHF.

CDR3 in DNA: TGCAGTGCTACCGAGACGTCGAACACCGGGGAGCTGTTTTTT. Amino acid sequence: CSATETSNTGELFF. The chain has TRBV20-1 and TRBJ2-2, with D unclear. There are 14 residues in the CDR3. Looked up from germline, CDR1 is DFQATT and CDR2 is SNEGSKA (reference sequence). V lost 4 bases, J lost 0 bases, and 9 bases lay in between.

The chain combines TRBV20-1 with TRBJ2-5, with 9 bases fitting TRBD2. The CDR3 has 13 residues. The germline V gene has CDR1 DFQATT and CDR2 SNEGSKA (reference sequence). As DNA, the CDR3 is TGCAGAGTTGAGCGGGGGGAGAAAGAGACCCAGTACTTC. This translates into CRVERGEKETQYF.

This clonotype has a handful of counts. V usage is TRBV20-1 and J usage is TRBJ2-5; TRBD2 matches at 8 bases. With V trimmed by 5 bases and J by 2 bases, 10 bases remained unmatched. Germline loops: CDR1 DFQATT, CDR2 SNEGSKA (reference sequence). This CDR3 has 15 residues. The CDR3 reads CSALKSGGQQETQYF. For the CDR3, the DNA is TGCAGTGCTCTGAAAAGCGGGGGCCAACAAGAGACCCAGTACTTC.

CDR3 in DNA: TGTGCCAGCAGTTGGAAACAACCGGGACTAGCTCTGGGCGAGCAGTACTTC. Translated, it gives CASSWKQPGLALGEQYF. The chain links TRBV6-5 to TRBJ2-7; 9 nucleotides line up with TRBD2. The CDR3 consists of 17 residues. The trim removed 4 bases at V and 6 bases at J, leaving 16 bases unmatched. Germline V CDR1 and CDR2: MNHEY, SVGAGI.

In its sample, this clonotype was seen a few times. V gene TRBV12-3 or TRBV12-4 combines with J gene TRBJ1-5; D gene uncertain. The CDR3 spans 15 residues. V was pared by 6 bases and J by 0 bases, with 12 bases between. The CDR3 protein is CASRSISYSNQPQHF. The CDR3 DNA follows: TGTGCCAGCAGATCCATAAGTTATAGCAATCAGCCCCAGCATTTT.

The V gene is TRBV7-3, the J gene TRBJ2-5; the D is unclear. There are 12 residues in the CDR3. V shed 6 bases and J shed 5 bases, with 10 bases lying between them. From germline, CDR1 is SGHTA and CDR2 FQGTGA. CDR3 DNA: TGTGCCAGCAGTCGAAAACCGGAGACCCAGTACTTC. As protein: CASSRKPETQYF.

This clonotype has a handful of counts. J is TRBJ1-2 and V is TRBV7-2; D gene uncertain. There are 13 residues in the CDR3. The V end was cut by 0 bases, the J end by 3 bases, with 5 bases between. Germline CDR1 and CDR2: SGHTA and FQGNSA. CDR3 protein: CASSLARDYGYTF. The DNA of the CDR3 is TGTGCCAGCAGCTTAGCAAGGGACTATGGCTACACCTTC.

This clonotype came up a few times. V is TRBV5-6 and J is TRBJ1-1; D possibly corresponds to TRBD1 (5 bases). CDR3 length equals 13 residues. Germline loops: CDR1 SGHDT, CDR2 YYEEEE. Trimming pared 4 bases from V and 4 bases from J, leaving 11 bases between. The CDR3 here is CASSQAGITEAFF. CDR3 nucleotides: TGTGCCAGCAGCCAAGCAGGGATCACTGAAGCTTTCTTT.

In its sample, this clonotype was seen a few times. The chain joins TRBV2 to TRBJ2-7; a possible D gene is TRBD1 (7 bases). Trimming removed 6 bases from V and 2 bases from J, with 20 bases in between. Germline V gene sequence: CDR1 SNHLY, CDR2 FYNNEI. The CDR3 has 16 amino acids. CDR3 amino acids: CASRHMRDSSTYEQYF. CDR3 DNA sequence: TGTGCCAGCAGGCACATGCGGGACAGTTCCACCTACGAGCAGTACTTC.

This sequence joins TRBV19 and TRBJ2-5, with D perhaps TRBD2 (5 bases). Germline V lookup: CDR1 LNHDA, CDR2 SQIVND (reference sequence). Deletions cut 5 bases from V and 2 bases from J, with 12 bases between. This CDR3 has 14 residues. The CDR3 here is CASSPRGNQETQYF. The CDR3, as DNA: TGTGCCAGTAGTCCTCGGGGTAATCAAGAGACCCAGTACTTC.

V usage is TRBV19 and J usage is TRBJ2-3, with 8 nucleotides matching TRBD2. The CDR3 length is 16 residues. Per germline, CDR1 LNHDA and CDR2 SQIVND (reference sequence). With 3 bases clipped from V and 4 bases from J, the junction kept 9 bases outside the gene matches. The CDR3 region is CASSIAGGGSPDTQYF. DNA of the CDR3: TGTGCCAGTAGTATTGCCGGGGGGGGGTCCCCAGATACGCAGTATTTT.

The rearrangement links TRBV5-5 to TRBJ2-3; 8 nucleotides agree with TRBD2. V shed 4 bases, J shed 3 bases, and the junction held 10 bases outside the gene matches. The CDR3 is 16 amino acids. Germline CDR1 and CDR2: SGHKS and YYEKEE (reference sequence). The CDR3: CASSPGVAGWTDTQYF. The CDR3 DNA follows: TGTGCCAGCAGCCCGGGGGTAGCGGGGTGGACAGATACGCAGTATTTT.

Only a few counts were recorded for this clonotype. The chain uses TRBV7-2 and TRBJ1-1; weak D call: TRBD1 (5 bases). The length of the CDR3 is 15 residues. Trimming pared 4 bases from V and 5 bases from J, leaving 17 bases between. From germline, CDR1 is SGHTA and CDR2 FQGNSA. The CDR3 here is CASSSDQGGWTEAFF. The CDR3 DNA sequence: TGTGCCAGCAGCTCAGACCAGGGTGGATGGACTGAAGCTTTCTTT.

CDR3 nucleotide sequence: TGTGCCAGCAGCTCGTCACAACGGGGGGTTGGCACAGATACGCAGTATTTT. The encoded protein is CASSSSQRGVGTDTQYF. J is TRBJ2-3 and V is TRBV11-2; 7 nucleotides agree with TRBD2. Per the germline V gene, CDR1 is SGHAT and CDR2 is FQNNGV. Unmatched junction bases numbered 11, after V lost 4 bases and J lost 1 base. The CDR3 has 17 amino acids.

The J gene is TRBJ2-7, the V gene TRBV7-9, with 12 bases identical to TRBD1. The CDR3 length is 15 residues. CDR1 is SEHNR, CDR2 FQNEAQ, per germline (reference sequence). After removal of 5 bases from V and 5 bases from J, the junction contained 7 bases not matched to a gene. CDR3 loop: CASSGVGQGAHEQYF. The CDR3 DNA sequence: TGTGCCAGCAGCGGAGTGGGACAGGGGGCCCACGAGCAGTACTTC.

This clonotype was seen a few times. The chain links TRBV18 to TRBJ1-1, with D hard to call. The CDR3 runs 17 residues. The germline V gene has CDR1 KGHSH and CDR2 LQKENI. The V and J ends lost 4 bases and 4 bases respectively, with 22 bases between them. The CDR3 DNA follows: TGTGCCAGCTCACAACTTGACCGGCTTACTACCACCACTGAAGCTTTCTTT. Translated, it gives CASSQLDRLTTTTEAFF.

The chain combines TRBV6-5 with TRBJ2-2; D is uncertain. CDR1 and CDR2 (germline): MNHEY, SVGAGI. Trimming took 1 base from V and 7 from J, leaving 7 bases between them. This CDR3 is 13 amino acids long. The CDR3 protein is CASSYYRIGELFF. The CDR3, as DNA: TGTGCCAGCAGTTACTACAGAATCGGGGAGCTGTTTTTT.

The rearrangement uses TRBV11-2 and TRBJ1-2, with no clear D. The ends were cut back, 5 bases at V and 3 bases at J, with 16 bases in the middle. CDR3 length: 15 residues. CDR1 SGHAT and CDR2 FQNNGV come from the germline V gene. DNA for the CDR3: TGTGCCAGCAGCCTCGATTCGGGCAGCTACTATGGCTACACCTTC. It yields the protein CASSLDSGSYYGYTF.

The chain couples TRBV7-2 to TRBJ2-1; TRBD2 agrees at 9 bases. The germline V gene has CDR1 SGHTA and CDR2 FQGNSA. This CDR3 has 11 amino acids. V lost 9 bases and J lost 6; bases outside the gene matches: 0. For the CDR3, the DNA is TGTGCCAGTAGCGGGGGCAATGAGCAGTTCTTC. Translated, it gives CASSGGNEQFF.